Described below is a single T cell receptor (beta chain) sequence and its context. What it binds is not known. This sample was included in a study of cytomegalovirus exposure and HLA in healthy donors. Study details: Most genotyped donors, around 86% of some 400, had Caucasian-associated genetic ancestry. Study-level findings and limits: The investigators catalogued 150 to 200 TCR beta chains as cytomegalovirus-associated.

PCR employed 60 Vbeta and 13 Jbeta primers. TCRdb's table, derived via immunoSEQ multiplex PCR, lists solely in-frame clones and lacks some. This table holds about 200,000 clones, 82% found once. V trimming: 4 bases; J trimming: 9 bases; junction bases outside the gene matches: 5. This CDR3 is 14 amino acids long. Germline-derived CDR1 and CDR2 are LGHNT and FRNRAP. The sequence was collected from a boy aged 2 to 9 in good health and CMV-seronegative. The sample was PBMCs. The chain has TRBV12-5 and TRBJ1-6, with 8 bases that match TRBD1. The CDR3 bases are TGTGCTAGTGGTTACCAGGGGGCTGTTTCACCCCTCCACTTT. Its translation: CASGYQGAVSPLHF.